This T cell receptor (beta chain) was captured in a study of glioma-infiltrating T cells after dendritic cell vaccination. Looking at the study overall: Patients received three intradermal dendritic cell vaccine injections at biweekly intervals. Study-wide points: Patients with more pretreatment TILs had longer time to progression and survival.

Amplification used 60 V beta primers and 13 J beta primers. Data came from immunoSEQ multiplex PCR; TCRdb stores just in-frame clones and leaves some out. The sample shows 30,000 to 40,000 clones, approximately 80% of them seen only once. Per germline, CDR1 LNHNV and CDR2 YYDKDF (reference sequence). The V end was cut by 8 bases, the J end by 1 base, with 11 bases between. CDR3 length: 14 amino acids. Fresh-frozen tumor tissue and more than two years of survival data were available for all. Note on this clone: Its target is unknown.

J is TRBJ2-2 and V is TRBV15, with D possibly TRBD2 on 6 matching bases. The sample consisted of blood, taken before dendritic cell vaccination. The TCR originated in a human donor with glioblastoma. CDR3 DNA: TGTGCCACCGGTCTGGGGGGGAACACCGGGGAGCTGTTTTTT. This encodes CATGLGGNTGELFF.